This TCR beta chain was sequenced for a study of shared clonotypes between healthy human individuals. The repertoire was sequenced with immunoSEQ multiplex PCR; TCRdb's copy has only in-frame clones and lacks some. This sample has some 200,000 clones, with around 93% found just once. This clone was seen once. What it recognizes is unknown. Trimming at V came to 1 base and at J to 1 base, leaving 3 bases not matched to a gene. From germline, CDR1 is LGHNA and CDR2 YNFKEQ. CDR3 length: 16 residues. Recent acute infections and vaccinations were absent in the healthy HIV-negative adult donors. The study, taken as a whole, reports: In this cohort, only blood was sampled, and tissue repertoires likely differ. What limited the represented genetic and exposure-history diversity was the small number of donors. Several donors held about 4.6% of naive CD4 clonotypes in common.

This chain uses TRBV4-2 with TRBJ2-3; 9 bases align to TRBD1. The receptor's source is a woman between 25 and 40 years old in good health. Input material: naive CD4+ T cells sorted from blood. Subset noted: CD45RA+ positively selected. CDR3 residues: CASSQAGQGGTDTQYF. The CDR3 DNA follows: TGTGCCAGCAGCCAAGCGGGACAGGGAGGCACAGATACGCAGTATTTT.